This T cell receptor beta chain was sequenced for a study of CD8 T cells in ankylosing spondylitis. Points from the study as a whole: Reported data indicate significant enrichment of disease-linked clones within matched ankylosing spondylitis synovial fluid. Disease-linked clones bore a CD8+ phenotype and were relatively rare in peripheral blood.

This clonotype turned up a few times. Its antigen is as yet unknown. CDR3 size: 14 residues. Trimming cost V 1 base and J 2 bases, with 8 bases left between them. Germline V gene sequence: CDR1 SGHTA, CDR2 FQGTGA. TCRdb analysed the 5' RACE reads with MiXCR anew, one entry per CDR3 protein. The repertoire has 130,000 or so distinct CDR3 sequences, around 7% of them found once; the top ten carry 9.5% to 15%. The V and J genes are TRBV7-3 and TRBJ1-2; a possible D gene is TRBD1 (5 bases). The sequencing sample was made of blood, either unsorted or a sorted T cell fraction (not recorded which). The sequence was collected from a male donor with ankylosing spondylitis or in good health (not recorded which). The CDR3: CASSLMAGNYGYTF. The CDR3 coding sequence is TGTGCCAGCAGCTTAATGGCAGGGAACTATGGCTACACCTTC.